This T cell receptor beta chain stems from a study of T cells after yellow fever vaccination. Study context: Fractions containing few cells were prepared with SMART-Seq v4 Ultra Low Input.

General study findings and limits: It was a small share of clonotypes that appeared in both CD4 and CD8 compartments. Post-booster samples contained most primary-vaccination clones (approximately 97% CD4, approximately 88% CD8).

The CDR3 runs to 13 residues. Trimming took off 4 bases at V and 3 bases at J, with 9 bases between the two ends. Germline assignment: CDR1 SNHLY and CDR2 FYNNEI. Template switching by 5'RACE produced TCR cDNA, adding a universal primer site and UMIs. TCRdb fed the 5' RACE reads into MiXCR, producing one record per CDR3 protein. This sample has roughly 350,000 distinct CDR3 sequences, with about 4% found just once. There are a few counts of this clonotype. The antigen is unknown. The chain carries TRBV2 and TRBJ2-5; D is undetermined. Sample: PBMCs, taken 5 days after the yellow fever booster vaccination. The TCR was taken from a man between 18 and 35 years old who received the YFV17D yellow fever vaccine. The CDR3 region has the DNA TGTGCCAGCAGTGTATACAGAGAAGAGACCCAGTACTTC. Its translation is CASSVYREETQYF.